These T cell receptor beta chains were read from a single sample in a study of shared clonotypes between healthy human individuals. Produced via immunoSEQ multiplex PCR; TCRdb's table is partial and in-frame only. The data show approximately 700,000 clones, more than 70% seen once. The sample consisted of memory CD4+ T cells sorted from blood. The source of these receptors is a woman in her thirties in good health. Both conserved end residues are part of each CDR3. Each record gives: D gene, V gene, J gene, clone size, CDR3 DNA, CDR3 protein. D genes are given only for firm matches. Part of the rows lack a size; the others show once, few, many or a class for expanded clones.

d_gene: -; v_gene: TRBV7-3; j_gene: TRBJ2-1; abundance: once; CDR3nt: TGTGCCAGCAGCCCCCGACCCCTTCTGGATCAGGACAATGAGCAGTTCTTC; CDR3aa: CASSPRPLLDQDNEQFF
d_gene: -; v_gene: TRBV6-1; j_gene: TRBJ2-1; abundance: -; CDR3nt: TGTGCCAGCAGTGGGGCCCTGAGCGCCCCATACAATGAGCAGTTCTTC; CDR3aa: CASSGALSAPYNEQFF
d_gene: TRBD1; v_gene: TRBV19; j_gene: TRBJ1-5; abundance: -; CDR3nt: TGTGCCAGTAGTATAGACAGGACAGGGCGACAGCCCCAGCATTTT; CDR3aa: CASSIDRTGRQPQHF
d_gene: -; v_gene: TRBV28; j_gene: TRBJ1-1; abundance: -; CDR3nt: TGTGCCAGCAGTTTGGCAGGGACGTACACTGAAGCTTTCTTT; CDR3aa: CASSLAGTYTEAFF
d_gene: -; v_gene: TRBV28; j_gene: TRBJ2-7; abundance: -; CDR3nt: TGTGCCAGCAGAAATTGGTACGAGCAGTACTTC; CDR3aa: CASRNWYEQYF
d_gene: -; v_gene: TRBV6-1; j_gene: TRBJ1-2; abundance: -; CDR3nt: TGTGCCAGCAGTGAAGGGGGACGGGACTATGGCTACACCTTC; CDR3aa: CASSEGGRDYGYTF
d_gene: TRBD2; v_gene: TRBV7-9; j_gene: TRBJ2-2; abundance: -; CDR3nt: TGTGCCAGCAGCACGGGACTAGTAAACACCGGGGAGCTGTTTTTT; CDR3aa: CASSTGLVNTGELFF
d_gene: -; v_gene: TRBV7-9; j_gene: TRBJ1-1; abundance: once; CDR3nt: TGTGCCAGCAGCTTATTTAGGGACACTGAAGCTTTCTTT; CDR3aa: CASSLFRDTEAFF
d_gene: TRBD2; v_gene: TRBV10-3; j_gene: TRBJ2-1; abundance: few; CDR3nt: TGTGCCATCAGTGCCAATCTAGCGGGGGGCTACAATGAGCAGTTCTTC; CDR3aa: CAISANLAGGYNEQFF
d_gene: TRBD1; v_gene: TRBV10-3; j_gene: TRBJ2-3; abundance: -; CDR3nt: TGTGCCATCAAACTACAAACAGGGGTCACAGATACGCAGTATTTT; CDR3aa: CAIKLQTGVTDTQYF
d_gene: -; v_gene: TRBV7-2; j_gene: TRBJ2-4; abundance: -; CDR3nt: TGTGCCAGCAGCTTAGGGGGCTTGGCCGCCAAAAACATTCAGTACTTC; CDR3aa: CASSLGGLAAKNIQYF
d_gene: -; v_gene: TRBV2; j_gene: TRBJ2-7; abundance: -; CDR3nt: TGTGCCAGCAGTGACTCAGTCAAACCCGTCCCGTACTTC; CDR3aa: CASSDSVKPVPYF
d_gene: -; v_gene: TRBV2; j_gene: TRBJ2-3; abundance: -; CDR3nt: TGTGCCAGCAGTGAACGACAGGTCGAGAGAAACACAGATACGCAGTATTTT; CDR3aa: CASSERQVERNTDTQYF
d_gene: TRBD1; v_gene: TRBV6-1; j_gene: TRBJ1-5; abundance: many; CDR3nt: TGTGCCAGCAGTGAGGGACAGGGTTCACCCCAGCCCCAGCATTTT; CDR3aa: CASSEGQGSPQPQHF
d_gene: TRBD1; v_gene: TRBV25-1; j_gene: TRBJ2-3; abundance: -; CDR3nt: TGTGCCAGCAGTGATAAGGGGACAGGGAACACAGATACGCAGTATTTT; CDR3aa: CASSDKGTGNTDTQYF
d_gene: -; v_gene: TRBV29-1; j_gene: TRBJ1-1; abundance: once; CDR3nt: TGCAGCGTTGAAGATTGGCAATTAGTTGAAGCTTTCTTT; CDR3aa: CSVEDWQLVEAFF
d_gene: TRBD1; v_gene: TRBV7-8; j_gene: TRBJ1-1; abundance: -; CDR3nt: TGTGCCAGCAGCTCCAACAAGGACAGGGGAGCTTTCTTT; CDR3aa: CASSSNKDRGAFF
d_gene: -; v_gene: TRBV19; j_gene: TRBJ2-5; abundance: few; CDR3nt: TGTGCCAGTAGTCGCCAGGGGAGCCAAGAGACCCAGTACTTC; CDR3aa: CASSRQGSQETQYF
d_gene: TRBD2; v_gene: TRBV15; j_gene: TRBJ2-1; abundance: -; CDR3nt: TGTGCCACCAGCACCGGGACTAGCGGGTTCTCCTACAATGAGCAGTTCTTC; CDR3aa: CATSTGTSGFSYNEQFF
d_gene: TRBD2; v_gene: TRBV9; j_gene: TRBJ2-7; abundance: -; CDR3nt: TGTGCCAGCAGCGAGACTAGCGGGCCCTCCTACGAGCAGTACTTC; CDR3aa: CASSETSGPSYEQYF
d_gene: -; v_gene: TRBV6-1; j_gene: TRBJ1-1; abundance: -; CDR3nt: TGTGCCAGCACCCAAGAAGGGAGGCGGGTCACTGAAGCTTTCTTT; CDR3aa: CASTQEGRRVTEAFF
d_gene: -; v_gene: TRBV7-2; j_gene: TRBJ1-1; abundance: -; CDR3nt: TGTGCCAGCAGCTTAGCCAGGGGGAACACTGAAGCTTTCTTT; CDR3aa: CASSLARGNTEAFF
d_gene: TRBD2; v_gene: TRBV7-9; j_gene: TRBJ2-7; abundance: -; CDR3nt: TGTGCCAGCAGCTTAGCGCTCGGGACTAGCGGGTTATACGAGCAGTACTTC; CDR3aa: CASSLALGTSGLYEQYF
d_gene: -; v_gene: TRBV5-1; j_gene: TRBJ2-3; abundance: -; CDR3nt: TGCGCCAGCAGGATACCGGACGGATGGGATACGCAGTATTTT; CDR3aa: CASRIPDGWDTQYF
d_gene: -; v_gene: TRBV7-3; j_gene: TRBJ2-2; abundance: once; CDR3nt: TGTGCCAGCAGCCCCCACCAACGAGGTAGCGGATCCGGGGAGCTGTTTTTT; CDR3aa: CASSPHQRGSGSGELFF
d_gene: -; v_gene: TRBV10-1; j_gene: TRBJ1-1; abundance: -; CDR3nt: TGCGCCAGCAGTGAAACTACCTGGCGGAACACTGAAGCTTTCTTT; CDR3aa: CASSETTWRNTEAFF